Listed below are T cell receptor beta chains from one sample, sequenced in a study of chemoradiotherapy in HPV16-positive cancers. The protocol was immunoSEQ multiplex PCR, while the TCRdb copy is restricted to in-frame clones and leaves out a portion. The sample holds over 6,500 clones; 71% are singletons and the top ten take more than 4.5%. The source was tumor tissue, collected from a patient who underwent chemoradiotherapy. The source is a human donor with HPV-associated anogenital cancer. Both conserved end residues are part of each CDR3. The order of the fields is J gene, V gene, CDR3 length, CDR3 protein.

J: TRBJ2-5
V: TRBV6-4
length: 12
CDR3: CASSDVWKTQYF

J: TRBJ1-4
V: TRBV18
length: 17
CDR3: CASSPPTGVGTNEKLFF

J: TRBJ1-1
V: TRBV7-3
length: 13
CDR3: CASSLQQDTEAFF

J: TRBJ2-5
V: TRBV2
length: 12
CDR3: CASADRGETQYF

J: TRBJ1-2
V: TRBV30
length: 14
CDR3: CAWSRDSVSYGYTF

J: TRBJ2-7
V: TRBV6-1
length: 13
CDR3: CASSAGASYEQYF

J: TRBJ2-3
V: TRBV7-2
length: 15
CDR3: CASSFAWGSTDTQYF

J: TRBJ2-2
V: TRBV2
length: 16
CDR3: CASRGGQGTSTGELFF

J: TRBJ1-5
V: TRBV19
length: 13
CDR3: CASSMGGNQPQHF

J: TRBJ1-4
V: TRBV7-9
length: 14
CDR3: CASSQGKTDEKLFF

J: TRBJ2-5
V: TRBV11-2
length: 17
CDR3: CASSLGQLAGVVETQYF

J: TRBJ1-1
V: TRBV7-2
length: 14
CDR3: CASSFQGTNTEAFF

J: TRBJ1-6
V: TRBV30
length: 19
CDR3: CAWSVTTGYIVWGNSPLHF

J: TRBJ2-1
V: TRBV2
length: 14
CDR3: CASEKGAGYNEQFF

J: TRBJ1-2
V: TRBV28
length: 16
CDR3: CASRPTGILIIYGYTF

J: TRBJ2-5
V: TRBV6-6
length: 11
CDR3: CASHKGETQYF

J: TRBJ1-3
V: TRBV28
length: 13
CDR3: CATQLPGGNTIYF

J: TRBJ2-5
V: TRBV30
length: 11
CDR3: CAWSEGETQYF

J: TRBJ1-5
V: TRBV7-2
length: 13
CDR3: CASSFIGDQPQHF

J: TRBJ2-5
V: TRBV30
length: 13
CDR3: CAWSTGGPETQYF

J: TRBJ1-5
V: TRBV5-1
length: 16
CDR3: CASSATGGESNQPQHF

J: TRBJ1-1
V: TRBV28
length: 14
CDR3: CASSFGGRNTEAFF

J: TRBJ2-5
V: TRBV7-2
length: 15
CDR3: CASSFNRGARETQYF

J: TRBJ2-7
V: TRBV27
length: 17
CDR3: CASSLSGVGRGTYEQYF

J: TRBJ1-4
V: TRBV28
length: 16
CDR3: CASSRRGTGEEEKLFF

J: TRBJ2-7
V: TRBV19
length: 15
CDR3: CASSPGTGTFYEQYF

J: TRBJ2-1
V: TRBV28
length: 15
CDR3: CASSFPGGRYNEQFF

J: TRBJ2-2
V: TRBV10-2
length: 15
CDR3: CASSENSGGAGELFF

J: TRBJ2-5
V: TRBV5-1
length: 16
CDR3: CASSFGTSGGQETQYF

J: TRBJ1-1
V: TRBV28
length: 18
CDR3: CASSPPPGQGGGNTEAFF

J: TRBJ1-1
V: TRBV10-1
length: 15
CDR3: CASSPSTGMNTEAFF

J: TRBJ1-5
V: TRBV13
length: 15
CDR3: CASSLGLQGRQPQHF

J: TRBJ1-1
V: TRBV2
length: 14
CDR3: CATLRTGENTEAFF

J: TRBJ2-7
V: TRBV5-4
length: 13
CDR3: CASSLRRNYEQYF

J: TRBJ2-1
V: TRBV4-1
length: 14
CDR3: CASSHSGKAGEQFF

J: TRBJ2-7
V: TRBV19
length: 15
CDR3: CASSENTGASYEQYF

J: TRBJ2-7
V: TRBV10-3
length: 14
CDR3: CAISVGGGRGEQYF

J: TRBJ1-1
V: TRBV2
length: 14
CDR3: CASSGIRRNTEAFF

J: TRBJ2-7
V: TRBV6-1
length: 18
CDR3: CASSEGASGGVGSYEQYF

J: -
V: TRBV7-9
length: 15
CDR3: CASSLDGRPGNEQYF

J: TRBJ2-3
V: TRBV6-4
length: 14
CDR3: CASSSNTATDTQYF